This TCR beta chain appears in the sequencing data of a study of Graves' ophthalmopathy and Graves' hyperthyroidism. Study-level findings and limits: The majority of expanded thyroid clonotypes above 0.001 frequency also occurred in blood.

The diagnosis was founded upon clinical symptoms, serum thyroxine, TRAb, thyroid ultrasound and orbital computed tomography. With 2 bases clipped from V and 7 bases from J, the junction kept 18 bases outside the gene matches. The CDR3 length is 19 residues. Germline V gives CDR1 SGHKS, CDR2 YYEKEE (reference sequence). In regard to this clonotype: Its matching antigen is unknown.

Amplification of TCR beta CDR3 regions used RNA transcripts. The first round was an RT-PCR with HTBI primers, and the second round was a multiplex PCR. TCRdb processed the multiplex PCR reads anew with MiXCR; each CDR3 protein has one entry. This table holds around 520,000 distinct CDR3 sequences, 35% to 45% found once. The chain combines TRBV5-5 with TRBJ1-4; 9 nucleotides line up with TRBD1. The sequence was obtained from an adult man with Graves' hyperthyroidism. Sequenced sample: peripheral blood or thyroid tissue (not recorded which). The CDR3, as DNA: TGTGCCAGCAGCTTAGCTACTATTGGACAGGGGAGGAACACTGAAAAACTGTTTTTT. Protein product: CASSLATIGQGRNTEKLFF.